This T cell receptor beta chain was identified during a study of shared clonotypes between healthy human individuals. Study-level background: Plates per donor: three CD4 naive, three CD4 memory, two CD8 naive, one CD8 memory. Study-level points and caveats: Clonotype sharing across donors was expected to vary with sequencing depth. Naive CD4 clonotypes were shared across a few donors at about 5.2%.

Measured with immunoSEQ multiplex PCR; TCRdb has only the in-frame clones, and not every one. The top ten clones hold about 24% of a sample with around 700,000 clones, about 91% of them seen once. Comment on this clone: The antigen remains undetermined.

This CDR3 has 12 amino acids. Germline V gene data show CDR1 as SGHAT and CDR2 as FQNNGV. Trimming removed 5 bases from V and 0 bases from J, with 2 bases in between. Naive-designated CD8 cells lacked CD45RO, were positively enriched for CCR7, and omitted terminally differentiated effector memory CD45RA+ cells. Sequencing was performed on naive CD8+ T cells sorted from blood. The receptor was derived from a man aged 30 to 39 in good health. The rearrangement joins TRBV11-2 to TRBJ2-1; no clear D gene. The DNA of the CDR3 is TGTGCCAGCAGCGCCTCCTACAATGAGCAGTTCTTC. Translation: CASSASYNEQFF.